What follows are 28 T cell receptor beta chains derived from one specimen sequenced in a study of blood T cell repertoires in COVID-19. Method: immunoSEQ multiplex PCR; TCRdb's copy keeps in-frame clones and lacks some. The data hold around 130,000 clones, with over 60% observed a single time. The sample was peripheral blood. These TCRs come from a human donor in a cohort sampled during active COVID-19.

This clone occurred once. The CDR3 sequence is CASSLGASYEQYF. The CDR3 DNA is TGTGCCAGCAGCTTGGGGGCCAGCTACGAGCAGTACTTC. The gene calls are TRBV5-6 and TRBJ2-7; unclear D gene. The V end was cut by 0 bases, the J end by 3 bases, with 7 bases between. The CDR3 runs 13 residues. CDR1 and CDR2 from the germline V gene are SGHDT and YYEEEE.

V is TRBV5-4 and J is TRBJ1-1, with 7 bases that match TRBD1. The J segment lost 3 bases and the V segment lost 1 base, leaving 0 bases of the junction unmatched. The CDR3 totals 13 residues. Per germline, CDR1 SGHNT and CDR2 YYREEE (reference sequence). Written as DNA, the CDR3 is TGTGCCAGCAGCTTGACAGGGGACACTGAAGCTTTCTTT. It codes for CASSLTGDTEAFF. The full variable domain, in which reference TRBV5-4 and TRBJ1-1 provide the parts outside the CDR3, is ETGVTQSPTHLIKTRGQQVTLRCSSQSGHNTVSWYQQALGQGPQFIFQYYREEENGRGNFPPRFSGLQFPNYSSELNVNALELDDSALYLCASSLTGDTEAFFGQGTRLTVV.

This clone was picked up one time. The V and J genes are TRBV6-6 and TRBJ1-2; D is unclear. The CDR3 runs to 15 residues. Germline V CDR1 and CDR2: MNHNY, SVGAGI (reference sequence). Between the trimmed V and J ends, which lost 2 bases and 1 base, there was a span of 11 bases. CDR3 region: CASSYGRSLNYGYTF. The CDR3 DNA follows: TGTGCCAGCAGTTACGGTCGGAGCCTTAACTATGGCTACACCTTC.

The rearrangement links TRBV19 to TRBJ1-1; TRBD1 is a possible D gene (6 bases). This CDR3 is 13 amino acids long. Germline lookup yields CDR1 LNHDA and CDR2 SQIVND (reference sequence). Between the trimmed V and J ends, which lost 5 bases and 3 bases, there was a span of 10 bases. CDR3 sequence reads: CASSAGVDTEAFF. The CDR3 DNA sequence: TGTGCCAGTAGTGCAGGGGTAGACACTGAAGCTTTCTTT. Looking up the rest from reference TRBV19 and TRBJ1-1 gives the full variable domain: DGGITQSPKYLFRKEGQNVTLSCEQNLNHDAMYWYRQDPGQGLRLIYYSQIVNDFQKGDIAEGYSVSREKKESFPLTVTSAQKNPTAFYLCASSAGVDTEAFFGQGTRLTVV.

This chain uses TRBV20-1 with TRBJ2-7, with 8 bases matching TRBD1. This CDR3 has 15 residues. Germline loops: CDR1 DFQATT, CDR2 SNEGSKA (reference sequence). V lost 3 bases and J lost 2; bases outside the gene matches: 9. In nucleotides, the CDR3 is TGCAGTGCTAGTCGGGGCAGGGGGCGCCCCTACGAGCAGTACTTC. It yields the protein CSASRGRGRPYEQYF.

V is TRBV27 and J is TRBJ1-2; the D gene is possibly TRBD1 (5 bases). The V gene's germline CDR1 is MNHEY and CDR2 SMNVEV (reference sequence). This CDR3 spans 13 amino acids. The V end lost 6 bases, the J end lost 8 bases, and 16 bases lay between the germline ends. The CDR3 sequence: CASSLGQGHGYTF. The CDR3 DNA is TGTGCCAGCAGCCTGGGGCAGGGCCACGGCTACACCTTC.

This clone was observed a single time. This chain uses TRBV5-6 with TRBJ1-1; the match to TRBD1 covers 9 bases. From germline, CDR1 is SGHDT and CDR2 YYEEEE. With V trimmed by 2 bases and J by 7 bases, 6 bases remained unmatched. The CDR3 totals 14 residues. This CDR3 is CASSFGTGFYEAFF. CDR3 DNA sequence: TGTGCCAGCAGCTTTGGGACAGGGTTCTATGAAGCTTTCTTT.

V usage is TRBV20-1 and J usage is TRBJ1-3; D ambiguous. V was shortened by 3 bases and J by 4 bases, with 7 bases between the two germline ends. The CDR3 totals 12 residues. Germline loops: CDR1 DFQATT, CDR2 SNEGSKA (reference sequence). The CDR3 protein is CSASYSGNTIYF. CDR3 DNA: TGCAGTGCTAGTTATTCCGGAAACACCATATATTTT.

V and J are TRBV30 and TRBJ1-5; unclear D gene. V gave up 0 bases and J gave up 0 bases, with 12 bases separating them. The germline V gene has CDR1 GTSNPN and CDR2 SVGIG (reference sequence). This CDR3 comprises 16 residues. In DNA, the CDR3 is TGTGCCTGGAGTGTAACCGGACTGTATAGCAATCAGCCCCAGCATTTT. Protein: CAWSVTGLYSNQPQHF.

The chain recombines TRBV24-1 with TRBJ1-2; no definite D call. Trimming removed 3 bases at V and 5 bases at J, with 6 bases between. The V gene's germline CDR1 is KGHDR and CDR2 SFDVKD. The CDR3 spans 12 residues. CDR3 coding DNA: TGTGCCACCAGTGATGGAGGTTATGGCTACACCTTC. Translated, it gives CATSDGGYGYTF.

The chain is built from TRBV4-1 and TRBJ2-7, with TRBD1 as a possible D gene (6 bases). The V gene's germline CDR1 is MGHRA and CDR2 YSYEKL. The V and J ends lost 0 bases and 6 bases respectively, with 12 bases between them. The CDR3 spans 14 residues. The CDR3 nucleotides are TGCGCCAGCAGCCAAGAGGCGACAGGCTCCGAGCAGTACTTC. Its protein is CASSQEATGSEQYF.

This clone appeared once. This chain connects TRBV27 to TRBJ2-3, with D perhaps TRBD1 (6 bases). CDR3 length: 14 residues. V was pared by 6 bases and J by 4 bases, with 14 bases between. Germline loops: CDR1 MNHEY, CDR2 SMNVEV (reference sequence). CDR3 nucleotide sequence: TGTGCCAGCAGCCGTATGGGGGCTGCAGATACGCAGTATTTT. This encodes CASSRMGAADTQYF.

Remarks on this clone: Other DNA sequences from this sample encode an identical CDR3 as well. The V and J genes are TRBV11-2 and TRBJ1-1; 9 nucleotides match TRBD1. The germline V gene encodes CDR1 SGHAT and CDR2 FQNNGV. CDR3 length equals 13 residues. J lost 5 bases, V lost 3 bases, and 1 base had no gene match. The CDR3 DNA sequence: TGTGCCAGCAGCTTGGACAGGGGAACTGAAGCTTTCTTT. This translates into CASSLDRGTEAFF. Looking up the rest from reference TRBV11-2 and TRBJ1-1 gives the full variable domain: EAGVAQSPRYKIIEKRQSVAFWCNPISGHATLYWYQQILGQGPKLLIQFQNNGVVDDSQLPKDRFSAERLKGVDSTLKIQPAKLEDSAVYLCASSLDRGTEAFFGQGTRLTVV.

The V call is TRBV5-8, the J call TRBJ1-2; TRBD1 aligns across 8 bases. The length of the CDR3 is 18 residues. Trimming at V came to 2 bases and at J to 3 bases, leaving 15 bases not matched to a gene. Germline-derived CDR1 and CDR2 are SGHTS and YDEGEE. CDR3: CASSLRRTQGAGDYGYTF. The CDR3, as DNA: TGTGCCAGCAGCTTACGAAGAACCCAGGGGGCGGGGGACTATGGCTACACCTTC. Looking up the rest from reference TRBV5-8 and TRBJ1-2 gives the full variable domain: EAGVTQSPTHLIKTRGQQATLRCSPISGHTSVYWYQQALGLGLQFLLWYDEGEERNRGNFPPRFSGRQFPNYSSELNVNALELEDSALYLCASSLRRTQGAGDYGYTFGSGTRLTVV.

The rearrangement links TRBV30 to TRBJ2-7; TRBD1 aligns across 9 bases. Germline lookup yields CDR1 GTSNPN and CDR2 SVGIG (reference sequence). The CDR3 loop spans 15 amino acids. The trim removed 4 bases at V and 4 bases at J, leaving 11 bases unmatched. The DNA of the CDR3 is TGTGCCTGGACTTTCCGGGACAGGGTTGGTTACGAGCAGTACTTC. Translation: CAWTFRDRVGYEQYF.

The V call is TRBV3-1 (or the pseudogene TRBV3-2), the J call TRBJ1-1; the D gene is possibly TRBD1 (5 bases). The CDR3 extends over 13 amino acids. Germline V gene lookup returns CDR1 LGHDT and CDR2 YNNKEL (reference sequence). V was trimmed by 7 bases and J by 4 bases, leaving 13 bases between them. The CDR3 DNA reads TGTGCCAGCACCAAAGGGGTAAGCACTGAAGCTTTCTTT. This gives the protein CASTKGVSTEAFF.

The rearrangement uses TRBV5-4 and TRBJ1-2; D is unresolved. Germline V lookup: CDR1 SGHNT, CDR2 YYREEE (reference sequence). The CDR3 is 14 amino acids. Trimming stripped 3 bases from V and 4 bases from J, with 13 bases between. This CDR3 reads CASSYKGGSYGYTF. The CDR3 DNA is TGTGCCAGCAGCTATAAGGGTGGGAGCTATGGCTACACCTTC.

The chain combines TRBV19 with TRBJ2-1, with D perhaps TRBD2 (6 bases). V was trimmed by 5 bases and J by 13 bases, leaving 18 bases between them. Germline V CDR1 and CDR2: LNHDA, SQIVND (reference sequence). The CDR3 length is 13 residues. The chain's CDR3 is CASSPRLGQIQFF. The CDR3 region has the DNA TGTGCCAGTAGTCCCCGACTAGGTCAGATACAGTTCTTC.

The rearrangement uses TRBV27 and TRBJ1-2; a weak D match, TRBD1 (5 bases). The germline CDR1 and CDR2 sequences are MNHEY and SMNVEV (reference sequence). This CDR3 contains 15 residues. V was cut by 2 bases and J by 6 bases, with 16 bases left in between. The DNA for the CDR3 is TGTGCCAGCAGTTTAACTTGGTCAGGGTCGGATGGCTACACCTTC. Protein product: CASSLTWSGSDGYTF.

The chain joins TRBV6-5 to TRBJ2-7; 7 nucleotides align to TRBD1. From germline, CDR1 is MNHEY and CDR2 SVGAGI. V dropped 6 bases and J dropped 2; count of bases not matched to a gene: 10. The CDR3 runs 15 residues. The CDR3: CASRTPPGQPYEQYF. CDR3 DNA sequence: TGTGCCAGCAGGACACCTCCGGGACAGCCCTACGAGCAGTACTTC.

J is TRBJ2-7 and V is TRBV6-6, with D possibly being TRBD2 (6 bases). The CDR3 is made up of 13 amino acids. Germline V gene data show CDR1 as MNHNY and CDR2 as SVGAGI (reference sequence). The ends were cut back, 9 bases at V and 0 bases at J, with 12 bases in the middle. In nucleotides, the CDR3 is TGTGCCAGTAACGGGGGACGCTCCTACGAGCAGTACTTC. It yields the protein CASNGGRSYEQYF.

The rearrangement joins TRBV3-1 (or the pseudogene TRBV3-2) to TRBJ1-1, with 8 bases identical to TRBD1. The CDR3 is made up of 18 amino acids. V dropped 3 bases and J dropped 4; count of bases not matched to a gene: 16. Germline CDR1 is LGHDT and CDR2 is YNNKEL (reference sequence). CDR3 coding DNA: TGTGCCAGCAGCCATACCGGGACAGGATCCTATCGGGCCACTGAAGCTTTCTTT. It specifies CASSHTGTGSYRATEAFF.

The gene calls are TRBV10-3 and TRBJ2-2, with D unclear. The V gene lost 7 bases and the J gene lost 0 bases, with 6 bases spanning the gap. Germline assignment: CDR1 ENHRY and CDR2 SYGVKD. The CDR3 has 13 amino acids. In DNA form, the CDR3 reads TGTGCCATCACCCCGGCGAACACCGGGGAGCTGTTTTTT. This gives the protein CAITPANTGELFF.

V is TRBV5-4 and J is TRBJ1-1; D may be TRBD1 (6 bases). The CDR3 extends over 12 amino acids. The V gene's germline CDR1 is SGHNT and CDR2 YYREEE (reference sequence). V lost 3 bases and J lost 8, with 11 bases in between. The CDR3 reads CASSWGTGEAFF. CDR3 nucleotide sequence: TGTGCCAGCAGCTGGGGAACAGGGGAAGCTTTCTTT.

CDR3 sequence: CASSQEFRERRNTEAFF. For the CDR3, the DNA is TGCGCCAGCAGCCAAGAATTTAGGGAGAGGAGGAACACTGAAGCTTTCTTT. The rearrangement uses TRBV4-1 and TRBJ1-1; D is undetermined. This CDR3 comprises 17 residues. V shed 0 bases and J shed 1 base, with 15 bases lying between them. Germline V gene data show CDR1 as MGHRA and CDR2 as YSYEKL.

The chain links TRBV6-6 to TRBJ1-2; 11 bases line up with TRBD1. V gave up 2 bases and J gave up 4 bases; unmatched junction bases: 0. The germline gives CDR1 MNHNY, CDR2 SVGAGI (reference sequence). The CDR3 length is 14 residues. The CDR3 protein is CASSYGQGAYGYTF. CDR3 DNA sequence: TGTGCCAGCAGTTACGGACAGGGGGCCTATGGCTACACCTTC.

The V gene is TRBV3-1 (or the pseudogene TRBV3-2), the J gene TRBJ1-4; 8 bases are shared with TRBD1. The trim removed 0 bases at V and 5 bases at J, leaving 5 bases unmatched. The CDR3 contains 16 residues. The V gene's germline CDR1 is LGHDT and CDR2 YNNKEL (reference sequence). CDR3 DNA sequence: TGTGCCAGCAGCCAAGATGGGGGACAGGAGAATGAAAAACTGTTTTTT. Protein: CASSQDGGQENEKLFF.

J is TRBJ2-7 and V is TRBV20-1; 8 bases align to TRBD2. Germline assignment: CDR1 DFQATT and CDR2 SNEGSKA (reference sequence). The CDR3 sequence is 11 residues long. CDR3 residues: CRVREGPEQYF. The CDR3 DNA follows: TGCAGAGTACGGGAGGGCCCCGAGCAGTACTTC.